Presented here are 9 T cell receptor beta chains from one specimen sequenced in a study of neurological immune-mediated disorders. TCRdb reprocessed the 5' RACE reads with MiXCR, giving one entry per CDR3 protein. The repertoire includes around 26,000 distinct CDR3 sequences, under 7% of them detected once, and roughly 8.5% sits in the top ten. Sequencing was performed on PBMCs. Receptors originate from a woman between 45 and 60 years old in good health.

Ten or more counts support this clonotype. The chain couples TRBV25-1 to TRBJ2-1, with a weak D call TRBD1 (6 bases). CDR1 and CDR2 from the germline V gene are MGHDK and SYGVNS. Trimming pared 3 bases from V and 6 bases from J, leaving 12 bases between. The CDR3 totals 14 residues. CDR3 sequence (DNA): TGTGCCAGCAGTGAGATCACAGGGATCAATGAGCAGTTCTTC. This encodes CASSEITGINEQFF.

This clonotype was found many times. V gene TRBV20-1 combines with J gene TRBJ2-3; D uncertain. The germline CDR1 and CDR2 sequences are DFQATT and SNEGSKA (reference sequence). The CDR3 is 15 residues long. V shed 6 bases and J shed 0 bases, with 16 bases lying between them. The CDR3 sequence is CSAHPPVSSTDTQYF. DNA of the CDR3: TGCAGTGCCCACCCCCCAGTGTCTAGCACAGATACGCAGTATTTT.

This clonotype was seen ten or more times. This sequence joins TRBV7-2 and TRBJ2-7; 7 positions agree with TRBD1. The V gene end was trimmed by 4 bases and the J gene end by 2 bases; junction bases not matched to a gene: 5. The CDR3 sequence is 14 residues long. CDR1 SGHTA and CDR2 FQGNSA come from the germline V gene. CDR3 loop: CASSSRTGTYEQYF. CDR3 DNA sequence: TGTGCCAGCAGCTCCCGGACAGGAACCTACGAGCAGTACTTC.

This clonotype was detected many times. The chain carries TRBV24-1 and TRBJ1-5; 9 bases are a match to TRBD1. CDR3 length: 18 residues. From germline, CDR1 is KGHDR and CDR2 SFDVKD. Trimming cost V 4 bases and J 6 bases; bases outside gene matches: 15. CDR3 residues: CATSDRTGGDFGGQPQHF. Here the CDR3 DNA reads TGTGCCACCAGTGACCGTACAGGGGGCGATTTTGGTGGTCAGCCCCAGCATTTT.

This clonotype has at least ten counts. One end of the junction varies from germline; a read error may be responsible. The rearrangement uses TRBV5-6 and TRBJ2-7; 7 bases fit TRBD2. This CDR3 is 13 amino acids long. Germline CDR1 is SGHDT and CDR2 is YYEEEE. CDR3 bases: TGTGCCAGCAGCACCCGGGCGGGGGTTAACCCCCGATTC. This codes for CASSTRAGVNPRF.

This clonotype came up many times. Written as DNA, the CDR3 is TGCAGTGCTAGCCAGACTAGCGGGTTCGAGCAGTACTTC. It encodes CSASQTSGFEQYF. This chain joins TRBV20-1 and TRBJ2-7; 10 positions match TRBD2. The CDR3 totals 13 residues. Germline CDR1 is DFQATT and CDR2 is SNEGSKA (reference sequence). The V and J ends lost 3 bases and 6 bases, in that order; junction bases with no gene match: 5.

This clonotype was recorded at least ten times. The chain links TRBV5-5 to TRBJ1-2; 10 bases match TRBD1. With V trimmed by 4 bases and J by 7 bases, 4 bases remained unmatched. The CDR3 consists of 13 residues. CDR1 is SGHKS and CDR2 is YYEKEE in the germline V gene (reference sequence). The CDR3 DNA reads as TGTGCCAGCAGCCCTAGACAGGGGGCTGGCTACACCTTC. Translated: CASSPRQGAGYTF.

This clonotype has ten or more counts. The chain couples TRBV18 to TRBJ1-3; D gene ambiguous. Germline V gene lookup returns CDR1 KGHSH and CDR2 LQKENI. Trimming left V 3 bases short and J 7 bases short, with 19 bases between. The CDR3 runs to 16 residues. CDR3 sequence reads: CASSPLPGQSRNTIYF. CDR3 bases: TGTGCCAGCTCACCCCTACCGGGTCAGTCGCGGAACACCATATATTTT.

This clonotype appeared many times. This chain connects TRBV5-1 to TRBJ1-1; possible D gene TRBD1, 5 bases. The CDR3 covers 14 residues. Germline V gene data show CDR1 as SGHRS and CDR2 as YFSETQ. Trimming took off 4 bases at V and 3 bases at J, with 13 bases between the two ends. For the CDR3, the DNA is TGCGCCAGCAGCCCCGTTGGGGCGGACACTGAAGCTTTCTTT. Encoded protein: CASSPVGADTEAFF.